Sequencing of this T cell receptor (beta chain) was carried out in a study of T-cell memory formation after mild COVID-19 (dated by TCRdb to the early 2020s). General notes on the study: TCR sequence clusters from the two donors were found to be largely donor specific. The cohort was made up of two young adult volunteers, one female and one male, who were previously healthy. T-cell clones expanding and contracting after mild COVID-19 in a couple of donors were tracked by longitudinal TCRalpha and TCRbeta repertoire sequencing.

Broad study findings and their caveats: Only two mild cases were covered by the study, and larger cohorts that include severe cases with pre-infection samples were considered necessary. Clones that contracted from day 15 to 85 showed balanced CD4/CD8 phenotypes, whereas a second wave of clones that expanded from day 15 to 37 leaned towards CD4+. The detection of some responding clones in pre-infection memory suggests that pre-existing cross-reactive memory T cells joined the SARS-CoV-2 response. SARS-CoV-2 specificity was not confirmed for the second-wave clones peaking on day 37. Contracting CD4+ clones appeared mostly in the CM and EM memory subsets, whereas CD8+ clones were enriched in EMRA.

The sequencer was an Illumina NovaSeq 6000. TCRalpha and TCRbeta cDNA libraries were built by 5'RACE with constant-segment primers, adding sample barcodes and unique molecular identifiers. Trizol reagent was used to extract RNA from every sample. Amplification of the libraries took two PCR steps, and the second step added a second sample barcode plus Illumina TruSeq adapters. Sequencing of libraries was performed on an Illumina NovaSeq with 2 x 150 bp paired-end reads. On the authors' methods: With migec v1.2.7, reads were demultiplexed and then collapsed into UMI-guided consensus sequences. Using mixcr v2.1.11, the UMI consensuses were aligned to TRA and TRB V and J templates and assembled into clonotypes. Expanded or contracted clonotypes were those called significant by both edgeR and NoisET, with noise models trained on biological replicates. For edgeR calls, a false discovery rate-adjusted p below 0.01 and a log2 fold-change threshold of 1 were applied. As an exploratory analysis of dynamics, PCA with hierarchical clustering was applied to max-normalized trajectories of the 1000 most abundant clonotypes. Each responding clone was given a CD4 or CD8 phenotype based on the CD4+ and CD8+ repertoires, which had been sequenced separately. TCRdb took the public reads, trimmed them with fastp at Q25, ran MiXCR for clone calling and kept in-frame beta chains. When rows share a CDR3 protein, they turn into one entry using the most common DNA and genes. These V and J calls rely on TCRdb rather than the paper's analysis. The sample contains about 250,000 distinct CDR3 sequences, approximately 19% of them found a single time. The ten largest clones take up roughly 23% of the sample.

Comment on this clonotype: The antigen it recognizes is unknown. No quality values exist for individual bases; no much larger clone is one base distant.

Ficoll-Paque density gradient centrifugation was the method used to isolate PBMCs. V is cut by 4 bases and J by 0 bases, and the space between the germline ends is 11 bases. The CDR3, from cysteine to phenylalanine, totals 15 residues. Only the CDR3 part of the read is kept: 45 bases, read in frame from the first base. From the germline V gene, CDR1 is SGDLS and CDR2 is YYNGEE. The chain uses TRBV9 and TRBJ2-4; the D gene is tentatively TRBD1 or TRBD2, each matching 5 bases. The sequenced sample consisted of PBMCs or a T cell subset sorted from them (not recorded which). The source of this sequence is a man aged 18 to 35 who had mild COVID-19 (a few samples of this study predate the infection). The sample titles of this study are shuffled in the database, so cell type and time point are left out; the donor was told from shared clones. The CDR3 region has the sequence CASSTRDGAKNIQYF. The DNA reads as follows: TGTGCCAGCAGCACCCGGGACGGAGCCAAAAACATTCAGTACTTC.